A single sample gave rise to the 24 T cell receptor beta chains below, sequenced in a study of technical replicates of blood from a few donors. The assay was immunoSEQ multiplex PCR, and TCRdb's table has in-frame clones only and misses some. Among 79,000 or so clones listed, around 90% were seen once. Sequenced sample: T cells isolated from PBMCs. These receptors came from a human donor in good health.

This chain connects TRBV5-4 to TRBJ1-3, with D uncertain. V was trimmed by 4 bases and J by 3 bases, leaving 8 bases between them. CDR1 SGHNT and CDR2 YYREEE come from the germline V gene (reference sequence). The CDR3 contains 13 residues. CDR3 in amino acids: CASSMDGGNTIYF. In DNA form, the CDR3 reads TGTGCCAGCAGCATGGACGGTGGAAACACCATATATTTT.

DNA for the CDR3: TGTGCCAGCAGTACCGACAGGAATCAGCCCCAGCATTTT. This encodes CASSTDRNQPQHF. V is TRBV27 and J is TRBJ1-5; TRBD1 is a possible D gene (6 bases). CDR3 length: 13 amino acids. The ends were cut back, 5 bases at V and 4 bases at J, with 9 bases in the middle. Looked up from germline, CDR1 is MNHEY and CDR2 is SMNVEV (reference sequence).

The chain combines TRBV27 with TRBJ2-3, with D possibly TRBD2 on 6 matching bases. Between the trimmed V and J ends, which lost 8 bases and 1 base, there was a span of 13 bases. Per the germline V gene, CDR1 is MNHEY and CDR2 is SMNVEV (reference sequence). The CDR3 covers 14 residues. In DNA form, the CDR3 reads TGTGCCAGCCGACCGGGGGATCGCACAGATACGCAGTATTTT. This encodes CASRPGDRTDTQYF.

The chain uses TRBV5-1 and TRBJ1-3; perhaps TRBD1 as D (6 bases). In germline, CDR1 is SGHRS, CDR2 YFSETQ. The CDR3 totals 16 residues. V lost 4 bases and J lost 0, with 14 bases in between. The CDR3: CASSTGGQSSGNTIYF. CDR3 sequence (DNA): TGCGCCAGCAGCACCGGCGGACAGAGCTCTGGAAACACCATATATTTT.

V and J are TRBV28 and TRBJ2-1, with D perhaps matching TRBD2 (5 bases). The CDR3 length is 15 residues. Germline V gene lookup returns CDR1 MDHEN and CDR2 SYDVKM. V was shortened by 4 bases and J by 6 bases, with 16 bases between the two germline ends. CDR3 sequence reads: CASSYPFGRANEQFF. Here the CDR3 DNA reads TGTGCCAGCAGTTACCCTTTTGGGCGGGCCAATGAGCAGTTCTTC.

This clone was seen a single time. The J gene is TRBJ1-2, the V gene TRBV9; D gene ambiguous. The CDR3 has 17 amino acids. Trimming cost V 0 bases and J 4 bases, with 19 bases left between them. CDR1 and CDR2 from the germline V gene are SGDLS and YYNGEE. CDR3 in amino acids: CASSVGQASLKSYGYTF. The CDR3 bases are TGTGCCAGCAGCGTAGGTCAGGCATCCCTTAAATCCTATGGCTACACCTTC.

The chain employs TRBV27 and TRBJ1-5; unclear D gene. V was cut by 2 bases and J by 7 bases, with 6 bases left in between. Germline loops: CDR1 MNHEY, CDR2 SMNVEV (reference sequence). The CDR3 is 12 amino acids. CDR3 in amino acids: CASSLNGQPQHF. CDR3 bases: TGTGCCAGCAGTTTAAATGGCCAGCCCCAGCATTTT.

The rearrangement joins TRBV4-1 to TRBJ1-3; D perhaps matches TRBD1 (5 bases). This CDR3 comprises 17 residues. The V end was cut by 4 bases, the J end by 0 bases, with 16 bases between. Per the germline V gene, CDR1 is MGHRA and CDR2 is YSYEKL. Here the CDR3 reads CASSLLRQSRSGNTIYF. DNA of the CDR3: TGCGCCAGCAGCCTTCTTAGACAGTCCCGCTCTGGAAACACCATATATTTT.

This rearrangement joins TRBV6-1 to TRBJ1-4; 8 bases map to TRBD1. CDR1 and CDR2 from the germline V gene are MNHNS and SASEGT. The V and J ends lost 4 bases and 7 bases, in that order; junction bases with no gene match: 8. The CDR3 totals 15 residues. The CDR3 protein is CASSGLTGAGEKLFF. The CDR3 region has the DNA TGTGCCAGCAGTGGCCTGACAGGGGCGGGTGAAAAACTGTTTTTT.

This clone was observed a few times. This rearrangement joins TRBV28 to TRBJ2-1; weak D call: TRBD1 (5 bases). The germline V gene has CDR1 MDHEN and CDR2 SYDVKM. The CDR3 is 15 amino acids. Trimming cost V 5 bases and J 6 bases, with 17 bases left between them. DNA of the CDR3: TGTGCCAGCAGTACCGGGTCTAAAAGGGGCAATGAGCAGTTCTTC. Amino acids: CASSTGSKRGNEQFF. Full variable domain (rest looked up from reference TRBV28 and TRBJ2-1): DVKVTQSSRYLVKRTGEKVFLECVQDMDHENMFWYRQDPGLGLRLIYFSYDVKMKEKGDIPEGYSVSREKKERFSLILESASTNQTSMYLCASSTGSKRGNEQFFGPGTRLTVL.

DNA for the CDR3: TGTGCCAGCAGTGTCTTGCAGAAACGCAACTATGGCTACACCTTC. It yields the protein CASSVLQKRNYGYTF. The chain recombines TRBV2 with TRBJ1-2, with D hard to call. Germline V gene sequence: CDR1 SNHLY, CDR2 FYNNEI. CDR3 length: 15 residues. Trimming took off 4 bases at V and 2 bases at J, with 14 bases between the two ends.

The chain employs TRBV29-1 and TRBJ2-3, with TRBD1 as a possible D gene (6 bases). Trimming removed 5 bases from V and 4 bases from J, with 13 bases in between. The CDR3 contains 13 residues. Germline V gives CDR1 SQVTM, CDR2 ANQGSEA. The CDR3 loop is CSVTGSGSDTQYF. CDR3 nucleotides: TGCAGCGTTACAGGGTCAGGTTCAGATACGCAGTATTTT.

This chain uses TRBV25-1 with TRBJ1-2; D gene ambiguous. The CDR3 runs 11 residues. Germline CDR1 and CDR2: MGHDK and SYGVNS. V lost 6 bases and J 5 bases, leaving 7 bases between the germline ends. CDR3 in DNA: TGTGCCAGCAGGAGGGAGTATGGCTACACCTTC. This sequence encodes CASRREYGYTF.

This clone showed up just once. V usage is TRBV19 and J usage is TRBJ2-3; D perhaps matches TRBD2 (5 bases). Germline CDR1 is LNHDA and CDR2 is SQIVND (reference sequence). V was cut by 7 bases and J by 3 bases, with 17 bases left in between. The CDR3 length is 15 residues. The DNA for the CDR3 is TGTGCCAGTACCTCTCGGACTCCCCAAACAGATACGCAGTATTTT. Translated: CASTSRTPQTDTQYF.

The V call is TRBV6-5, the J call TRBJ2-3; possibly TRBD2 for D (5 bases). V was shortened by 5 bases and J by 1 base, with 13 bases between the two germline ends. CDR1 and CDR2 (germline): MNHEY, SVGAGI. The CDR3 totals 15 residues. DNA for the CDR3: TGTGCCAGCAGTGTGGCAGCGGACGGCACAGATACGCAGTATTTT. Translated, it gives CASSVAADGTDTQYF.

The sample holds one count of this clone. The chain employs TRBV7-7 and TRBJ2-7; 9 nucleotides match TRBD2. J was trimmed by 4 bases and V by 0 bases; bases with no gene match: 1. There are 14 residues in the CDR3. Germline V gene data show CDR1 as SSHAT and CDR2 as FNYEAQ (reference sequence). The CDR3 coding sequence is TGTGCCAGCAGCTTAGCCAGCGGGGGGTACGAGCAGTACTTC. Residues: CASSLASGGYEQYF. Using reference TRBV7-7 and TRBJ2-7 for the parts outside the CDR3, the full variable domain is GAGVSQSPRYKVTKRGQDVTLRCDPISSHATLYWYQQALGQGPEFLTYFNYEAQPDKSGLPSDRFSAERPEGSISTLTIQRTEQRDSAMYRCASSLASGGYEQYFGPGTRLTVT.

The chain employs TRBV11-1 and TRBJ2-3, with D perhaps matching TRBD1 (5 bases). V lost 6 bases and J 10 bases, leaving 14 bases between the germline ends. This CDR3 is 12 amino acids long. Germline CDR1 is SGHAT and CDR2 is FQDESV (reference sequence). CDR3 protein: CASSSRVEAQYF. CDR3 coding DNA: TGTGCCAGCAGTTCCAGGGTAGAGGCGCAGTATTTT. Full variable domain (rest looked up from reference TRBV11-1 and TRBJ2-3): EAEVAQSPRYKITEKSQAVAFWCDPISGHATLYWYRQILGQGPELLVQFQDESVVDDSQLPKDRFSAERLKGVDSTLKIQPAELGDSAMYLCASSSRVEAQYFGPGTRLTVL.

The chain combines TRBV27 with TRBJ2-1, with a possible D match to TRBD2 (5 bases). Between the trimmed V and J ends, which lost 9 bases and 9 bases, there was a span of 21 bases. CDR3 length equals 14 residues. Germline V CDR1 and CDR2: MNHEY, SMNVEV (reference sequence). CDR3 sequence reads: CASFPAGRVGEQFF. CDR3 sequence (DNA): TGTGCCAGTTTCCCGGCGGGCCGGGTAGGTGAGCAGTTCTTC.

The chain couples TRBV2 to TRBJ1-1, with D possibly matching TRBD1 (5 bases). Trimming took 7 bases from V and 5 from J, leaving 11 bases between them. In germline, CDR1 is SNHLY, CDR2 FYNNEI. The CDR3 is 12 residues long. CDR3 DNA sequence: TGTGCCAGCAAATCGGGGGGGACTGAAGCTTTCTTT. Its translation: CASKSGGTEAFF.

This clone was recorded only once. The chain uses TRBV7-6 and TRBJ2-3, with a tentative D call TRBD1 (5 bases). Trimming shortened V by 1 base and J by 1 base, and 9 bases separated the two germline ends. This CDR3 has 15 residues. Germline CDR1 and CDR2: SGHVS and FNYEAQ. CDR3 residues: CASSLEGVRTDTQYF. As DNA, the CDR3 is TGTGCCAGCAGCTTAGAAGGGGTTCGCACAGATACGCAGTATTTT.

The chain recombines TRBV19 with TRBJ2-7; 9 bases agree with TRBD2. This CDR3 region has 16 residues. Unmatched junction bases numbered 15, after V lost 5 bases and J lost 7 bases. The germline V gene encodes CDR1 LNHDA and CDR2 SQIVND (reference sequence). The CDR3 DNA reads TGTGCCAGTAGTGGTGTGCGGGAGGGCCCCCGCGCGGAGCAGTACTTC. It translates to CASSGVREGPRAEQYF.

This chain connects TRBV7-8 to TRBJ1-5, with 8 bases matching TRBD1. V was pared by 1 base and J by 5 bases, with 7 bases of the junction left unmatched. CDR3 size: 16 residues. Germline values: CDR1 SGHVS, CDR2 FQNEAQ. The CDR3 DNA is TGTGCCAGCAGCTTAGAAAGGGCAGGGGGCGATCAGCCCCAGCATTTT. Its protein product is CASSLERAGGDQPQHF.

This sequence joins TRBV2 and TRBJ2-3; D is undetermined. Trimming removed 10 bases at V and 8 bases at J, with 13 bases between. There are 11 residues in the CDR3. In germline, CDR1 is SNHLY, CDR2 FYNNEI. DNA for the CDR3: TGTGCCACCCGGTCGCCCGGTACGCAGTATTTT. Its translation: CATRSPGTQYF.

This clone was picked up one time. The chain joins TRBV6-1 to TRBJ2-5, with 8 bases matching TRBD1. Trimming took 10 bases from V and 4 from J; bases not matched to a gene: 8. This CDR3 spans 13 amino acids. The V gene's germline CDR1 is MNHNS and CDR2 SASEGT. The CDR3 sequence: CATRTGIRETQYF. In DNA, the CDR3 is TGTGCCACCAGGACAGGGATTCGAGAGACCCAGTACTTC.